This TCR beta chain was profiled in a study of Graves' ophthalmopathy and Graves' hyperthyroidism. The sequenced template was RNA, covering the TCR beta CDR3 region. RT-PCR was first run with HTBI primers, then multiplex PCR in a second round. TCRdb used MiXCR to reprocess the multiplex PCR reads, holding one entry per CDR3 protein. The profile shows around 1,000,000 distinct CDR3 sequences, less than 45% of them singletons. This clonotype was found many times. The sequencing input was peripheral blood or thyroid tissue (not recorded which). The receptor was isolated from an adult man with Graves' hyperthyroidism.

The CDR3 DNA is TGTGCCAGCTTGACCGGGACCCAACCCCGACAAGAGACCCAGTACTTC. Residues: CASLTGTQPRQETQYF. The V and J genes are TRBV7-2 and TRBJ2-5; D is perhaps TRBD1 or TRBD2 (5 bases each). Trimming removed 8 bases at V and 2 bases at J, with 21 bases between. The CDR3 has 16 residues. In germline, CDR1 is SGHTA, CDR2 FQGNSA.